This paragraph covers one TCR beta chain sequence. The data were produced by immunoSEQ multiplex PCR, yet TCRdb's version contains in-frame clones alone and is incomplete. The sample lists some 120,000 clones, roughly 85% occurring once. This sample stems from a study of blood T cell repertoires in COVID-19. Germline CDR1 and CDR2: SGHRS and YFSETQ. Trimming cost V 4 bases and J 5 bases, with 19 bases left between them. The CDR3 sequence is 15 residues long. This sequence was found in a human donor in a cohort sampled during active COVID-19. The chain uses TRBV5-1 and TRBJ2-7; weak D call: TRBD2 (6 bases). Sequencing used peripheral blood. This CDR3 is CASSISPGRGNEQYF. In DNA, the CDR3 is TGCGCCAGCAGCATCTCTCCGGGACGCGGGAACGAGCAGTACTTC.